Listed here are 14 T cell receptor beta chains from one sample, sequenced in a study of brain T cells in children with intractable seizures. Profiling relied on immunoSEQ multiplex PCR, and the TCRdb table lists in-frame clones only, not all of them. The data hold approximately 110,000 clones, with 94% observed a single time. The starting material was peripheral blood, obtained at surgery. Receptors were obtained from a boy in the first two years of life with hemimegalencephaly and intractable seizures.

The chain joins TRBV9 to TRBJ1-6; D may be TRBD1 (6 bases). This CDR3 has 17 residues. From germline, CDR1 is SGDLS and CDR2 YYNGEE. V was trimmed by 0 bases and J by 0 bases, leaving 10 bases between them. The CDR3 sequence: CASSVEGVSSYNSPLHF. DNA of the CDR3: TGTGCCAGCAGCGTAGAGGGGGTTAGCTCCTATAATTCACCCCTCCACTTT.

The chain employs TRBV5-1 and TRBJ2-5, with TRBD1 matching 9 bases. CDR3 length equals 16 residues. Germline lookup yields CDR1 SGHRS and CDR2 YFSETQ. V lost 5 bases and J lost 4; bases outside the gene matches: 12. CDR3 DNA sequence: TGCGCCAGCAGTTACCCGAAGGGACAGGGAGGAGAGACCCAGTACTTC. Its protein is CASSYPKGQGGETQYF.

This clone was counted a single time. V and J are TRBV28 and TRBJ2-1, with 9 bases fitting TRBD1. V shed 6 bases and J 8 bases; nucleotides not matched to a gene: 5. The germline gives CDR1 MDHEN, CDR2 SYDVKM. CDR3 length equals 13 residues. CDR3 amino acids: CASSLQGAYEQFF. As DNA, the CDR3 is TGTGCCAGCAGCCTACAGGGGGCTTATGAGCAGTTCTTC. Variable domain in full (rest from reference TRBV28 and TRBJ2-1): DVKVTQSSRYLVKRTGEKVFLECVQDMDHENMFWYRQDPGLGLRLIYFSYDVKMKEKGDIPEGYSVSREKKERFSLILESASTNQTSMYLCASSLQGAYEQFFGPGTRLTVL.

J is TRBJ2-7 and V is TRBV7-2; TRBD1 agrees at 7 bases. CDR1 and CDR2 from the germline V gene are SGHTA and FQGNSA. The CDR3 spans 13 residues. V lost 4 bases and J lost 6; bases outside the gene matches: 6. CDR3 nucleotide sequence: TGTGCCAGCAGCTCTCAGACAGGGCTCGAGCAGTACTTC. It translates to CASSSQTGLEQYF.

By share of the sample, this clone is medium-sized. The chain carries TRBV7-2 and TRBJ2-7; 12 positions agree with TRBD2. With 1 base clipped from V and 2 bases from J, the junction kept 0 bases outside the gene matches. The CDR3 runs 15 residues. CDR1 and CDR2 from the germline V gene are SGHTA and FQGNSA. The CDR3 sequence: CASSLGLAGAYEQYF. The DNA for the CDR3 is TGTGCCAGCAGCTTAGGACTAGCGGGAGCCTACGAGCAGTACTTC.

The chain carries TRBV15 and TRBJ2-5; D possibly corresponds to TRBD2 (6 bases). CDR3 length: 14 residues. V dropped 3 bases and J dropped 3 bases, with 11 bases sitting between them. Germline V gives CDR1 LNHNV, CDR2 YYDKDF (reference sequence). The CDR3: CATSSLGLEETQYF. CDR3 sequence (DNA): TGTGCCACCAGCAGCTTGGGACTCGAAGAGACCCAGTACTTC.

This clone has a handful of counts. This chain connects TRBV14 to TRBJ2-1, with unresolved D. V was pared by 1 base and J by 0 bases, with 7 bases between. The CDR3 runs to 15 residues. Germline V gives CDR1 SGHDN, CDR2 FVKESK. The chain's CDR3 is CASSQVGFSYNEQFF. CDR3 nucleotide sequence: TGTGCCAGCAGCCAAGTCGGGTTCTCCTACAATGAGCAGTTCTTC.

V gene TRBV3-1 (or the pseudogene TRBV3-2) combines with J gene TRBJ2-3; D call uncertain. Germline V gives CDR1 LGHDT, CDR2 YNNKEL (reference sequence). V lost 4 bases and J 2 bases, leaving 13 bases between the germline ends. The CDR3 spans 15 residues. CDR3 nucleotide sequence: TGTGCCAGCAGCCCCTACGCAGTTATCACAGATACGCAGTATTTT. Its protein product is CASSPYAVITDTQYF.

The V call is TRBV7-9, the J call TRBJ2-1, with 7 positions matching TRBD2. CDR1 is SEHNR, CDR2 FQNEAQ, per germline (reference sequence). The CDR3 has 13 residues. The V and J ends lost 1 base and 9 bases, in that order; junction bases with no gene match: 3. The CDR3 coding sequence is TGTGCCAGCAGCTTAGTAGCGGGCGGTGAGCAGTTCTTC. Translated: CASSLVAGGEQFF.

In this sample, this clone turned up once. The chain uses TRBV4-1 and TRBJ1-2; TRBD1 aligns across 7 bases. CDR3 length equals 12 residues. The germline V gene encodes CDR1 MGHRA and CDR2 YSYEKL. J was trimmed by 2 bases and V by 6 bases; bases with no gene match: 0. CDR3 region: CASRTGNYGYTF. In DNA form, the CDR3 reads TGCGCCAGCAGGACAGGGAACTATGGCTACACCTTC.

The chain joins TRBV30 to TRBJ2-3, with 14 bases lining up with TRBD2. The CDR3 is 15 amino acids. The V gene's germline CDR1 is GTSNPN and CDR2 SVGIG (reference sequence). J gave up 7 bases and V 1 base, and 4 bases lay outside the gene matches. CDR3 DNA sequence: TGTGCCTGGAGTGCCGGGACTAGCGGGAGATATACGCAGTATTTT. It translates to CAWSAGTSGRYTQYF.

The chain employs TRBV10-3 and TRBJ2-3; TRBD2 matches at 9 bases. J gave up 1 base and V 4 bases, and 0 bases lay outside the gene matches. This CDR3 region has 14 residues. CDR1 is ENHRY, CDR2 SYGVKD, per germline. CDR3 sequence (DNA): TGTGCCATCAGTGGACTAGCGGGCACAGATACGCAGTATTTT. This translates into CAISGLAGTDTQYF.

The rearrangement links TRBV4-2 to TRBJ2-5; the match to TRBD1 covers 9 bases. Germline CDR1 is LGHNA and CDR2 is YNFKEQ. V shed 3 bases and J 3 bases; nucleotides not matched to a gene: 14. CDR3 length: 18 amino acids. CDR3 sequence: CASSHGTGSPFLKETQYF. The CDR3 nucleotides are TGTGCCAGCAGCCACGGGACAGGGAGTCCCTTTCTCAAAGAGACCCAGTACTTC.

This chain joins TRBV5-4 and TRBJ2-2; 8 bases are a match to TRBD2. This CDR3 has 15 amino acids. Germline V lookup: CDR1 SGHNT, CDR2 YYREEE (reference sequence). Trimming at V came to 0 bases and at J to 6 bases, leaving 4 bases not matched to a gene. The CDR3 sequence is CASSLGAGEAGELFF. DNA for the CDR3: TGTGCCAGCAGCTTGGGAGCGGGAGAGGCCGGGGAGCTGTTTTTT.